The 8 T cell receptor beta chains listed next were all sequenced from one sample in a study of T cells in Graves' hyperthyroidism and ophthalmopathy. Researchers took RNA transcripts and amplified the TCR beta CDR3 regions from them. HTBI primers drove first-round RT-PCR of the TCR CDR3. Via MiXCR, TCRdb re-called the multiplex PCR reads, giving one row per CDR3 protein. Here the sample spans roughly 380,000 distinct CDR3 sequences, approximately 15% being singletons. The material sequenced was blood. The receptors stem from an older woman with Graves' hyperthyroidism.

The sample holds many counts of this clonotype. The J gene is TRBJ2-5, the V gene TRBV20-1, with 11 bases matching TRBD2. Germline V gene data show CDR1 as DFQATT and CDR2 as SNEGSKA (reference sequence). The junction had 9 bases not matched to a gene; V was cut back by 6 bases and J by 0 bases. The length of the CDR3 is 16 residues. The CDR3 DNA reads as TGCAGTGCGGCGCCCACTAGCGGGAGCAACCAAGAGACCCAGTACTTC. This codes for CSAAPTSGSNQETQYF.

Turning to this clonotype: The final CDR3 position lacks the conserved phenylalanine or tryptophan, pointing to a likely read error. This sequence joins TRBV11-3 and TRBJ2-1; 9 bases map to TRBD1. This CDR3 has 16 amino acids. Trimming took 5 bases from V and 1 from J; bases not matched to a gene: 6. CDR1 is SGHNT, CDR2 YENEEA, per germline. The CDR3 loop is CASSLGQGQSYNEQFY. The CDR3 DNA reads as TGTGCCAGCAGCCTCGGACAGGGGCAGTCCTACAATGAGCAGTTCTAC.

The table lists this clonotype with many counts. The genes are TRBV5-1 and TRBJ1-1; D unclear. Trimming left V 2 bases short and J 1 base short, with 12 bases between. The CDR3 has 15 residues. CDR1 and CDR2 (germline): SGHRS, YFSETQ. The CDR3 DNA follows: TGCGCCAGCAGCTTATTAGATCGCGAGAACACTGAAGCTTTCTTT. Translated, it gives CASSLLDRENTEAFF.

This clonotype was counted at least ten times. The chain uses TRBV6-1 and TRBJ1-1, with unresolved D. V lost 6 bases, J lost 2 bases, and 13 bases lay in between. The CDR3 totals 14 residues. CDR1 and CDR2 from the germline V gene are MNHNS and SASEGT. The CDR3 spells CASRSPPANTEAFF. CDR3 sequence (DNA): TGTGCCAGCAGATCCCCCCCGGCAAACACTGAAGCTTTCTTT.

This clonotype was detected ten times or more. This chain links TRBV12-3 or TRBV12-4 with TRBJ1-4, with 9 bases fitting TRBD1. The CDR3 covers 15 residues. J lost 2 bases, V lost 6 bases, and 4 bases had no gene match. The CDR3 nucleotides read TGTGCCAGCAGAAGTACAGGGGGCACTAATGAAAAACTGTTTTTT. Its protein is CASRSTGGTNEKLFF.

This clonotype appeared many times. This sequence joins TRBV19 and TRBJ2-1; D uncertain. This CDR3 spans 15 amino acids. Germline V gene data show CDR1 as LNHDA and CDR2 as SQIVND (reference sequence). V lost 6 bases and J lost 0, with 12 bases in between. The CDR3: CASRHFSSSYNEQFF. DNA of the CDR3: TGTGCCAGTAGGCACTTTTCGAGCTCCTACAATGAGCAGTTCTTC. Filled out from reference TRBV19 and TRBJ2-1, the complete variable domain reads DGGITQSPKYLFRKEGQNVTLSCEQNLNHDAMYWYRQDPGQGLRLIYYSQIVNDFQKGDIAEGYSVSREKKESFPLTVTSAQKNPTAFYLCASRHFSSSYNEQFFGPGTRLTVL.

This clonotype was seen many times. The J gene is TRBJ2-2, the V gene TRBV2; D is unresolved. V was cut by 2 bases and J by 5 bases, with 12 bases left in between. CDR1 is SNHLY, CDR2 FYNNEI, per germline. This CDR3 is built from 15 residues. CDR3 bases: TGTGCCAGCAGTGAACTCAGAGTAGAAACCGGGGAGCTGTTTTTT. Protein product: CASSELRVETGELFF.

This clonotype was recorded a few times. The gene calls are TRBV7-9 and TRBJ1-4, with D maybe TRBD1 (6 bases). Looked up from germline, CDR1 is SEHNR and CDR2 is FQNEAQ (reference sequence). V was trimmed by 0 bases and J by 0 bases, leaving 17 bases between them. The CDR3 runs 19 residues. The DNA for the CDR3 is TGTGCCAGCAGCTTAGCCCTGGACAGCCTACCTCCAACTAATGAAAAACTGTTTTTT. Encoded protein: CASSLALDSLPPTNEKLFF.